The clone carrying this TCR beta chain showed up just a few times. Some clones are missing from TCRdb's copy, which holds only in-frame ones; the method was immunoSEQ multiplex PCR. The table includes over 250,000 clones, approximately 91% detected once. The sample is drawn from a study of blood T cell repertoires in COVID-19. Study background: Donors in the United States, Italy and Spain gave samples during acute or convalescent COVID-19.

Participants reported their clinical history, and cohort assignment relied on those reports. V dropped 0 bases and J dropped 2; count of bases not matched to a gene: 8. Germline V gives CDR1 KGHDR, CDR2 SFDVKD. CDR3 length: 18 residues. Sequencing was carried out using PBMCs or T cells enriched from blood (not recorded which). This sequence joins TRBV24-1 and TRBJ2-3, with TRBD1 matching 9 bases. This receptor was obtained from a woman aged 25 to 39 who had recovered from COVID-19. CDR3 DNA: TGTGCCACCAGTGATTTGGGCTCGAGGACAGGGGTCACAGATACGCAGTATTTT. As protein: CATSDLGSRTGVTDTQYF.